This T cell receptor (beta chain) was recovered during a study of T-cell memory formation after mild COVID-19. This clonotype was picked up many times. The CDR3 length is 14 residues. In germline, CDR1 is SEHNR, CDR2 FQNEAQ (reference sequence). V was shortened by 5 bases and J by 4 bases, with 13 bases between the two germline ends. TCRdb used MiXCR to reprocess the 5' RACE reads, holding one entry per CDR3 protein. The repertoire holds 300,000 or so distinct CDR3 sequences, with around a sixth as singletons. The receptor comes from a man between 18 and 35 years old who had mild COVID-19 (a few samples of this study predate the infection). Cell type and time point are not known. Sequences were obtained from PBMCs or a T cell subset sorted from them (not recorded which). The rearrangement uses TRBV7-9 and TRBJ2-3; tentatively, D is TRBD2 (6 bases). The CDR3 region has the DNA TGTGCCAGCAGCCGAAGGACTACCTCAGATACGCAGTATTTT. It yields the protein CASSRRTTSDTQYF.